This TCR beta chain was observed in a study of CD8 T cells in Susac syndrome. Isolation of CD8+ and CD4+ T cells was performed negatively, whereas enrichment of TEMRA cells was done by FACS. V was trimmed by 8 bases and J by 6 bases, leaving 10 bases between them. The V gene's germline CDR1 is SQVTM and CDR2 ANQGSEA. This CDR3 comprises 10 residues. With random hexamers, roughly 0.45 to 1 ug RNA was reverse transcribed. Amplification of TCR beta CDR3 spanned 54 Vbeta and 13 Jbeta via immunoSEQ multiplex PCR. TCRdb reanalysed the immunoSEQ multiplex PCR reads using MiXCR and keeps one entry per CDR3 protein. The sample includes fewer than 150,000 distinct CDR3 sequences, about 92% of them seen just once.

Sequencing was done on a sample of CD4+ T cells from PBMCs. The chain couples TRBV29-1 to TRBJ1-1; D might be TRBD1 (6 bases). The receptor was isolated from a human donor with multiple sclerosis. As DNA, the CDR3 is TGCAGCTCGGGACACGCTGAAGCTTTCTTT. Translation gives CSSGHAEAFF.